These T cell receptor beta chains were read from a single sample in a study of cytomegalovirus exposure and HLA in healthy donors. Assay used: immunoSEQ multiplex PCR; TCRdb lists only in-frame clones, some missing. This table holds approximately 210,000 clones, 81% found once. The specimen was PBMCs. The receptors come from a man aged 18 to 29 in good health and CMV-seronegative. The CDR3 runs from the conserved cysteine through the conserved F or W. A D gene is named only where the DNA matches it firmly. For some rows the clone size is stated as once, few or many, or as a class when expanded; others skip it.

CDR3: CASSIVPVSNQPQHF
DNA: TGTGCCAGTAGTATAGTGCCGGTTAGCAATCAGCCCCAGCATTTT
size: NA
D: NA
V: TRBV19
J: TRBJ1-5

CDR3: CASSRQAGGQETQYF
DNA: TGCGCCAGCAGCCGGCAGGCAGGGGGCCAAGAGACCCAGTACTTC
size: NA
D: TRBD1
V: TRBV4-3
J: TRBJ2-5

CDR3: CASSPQGLSVNEQFF
DNA: TGTGCCAGCAGCCCTCAGGGGCTGTCGGTCAATGAGCAGTTCTTC
size: NA
D: NA
V: TRBV7-9
J: TRBJ2-1

CDR3: CASRQQGFTDTQYF
DNA: TGTGCCAGCAGACAACAGGGATTCACAGATACGCAGTATTTT
size: NA
D: NA
V: TRBV5-6
J: TRBJ2-3

CDR3: CASSAGTDWAGYTF
DNA: TGTGCCAGCAGCGCAGGGACAGACTGGGCTGGCTACACCTTC
size: NA
D: TRBD1
V: TRBV11-2
J: TRBJ1-2

CDR3: CASSYSTGSSEQYF
DNA: TGTGCCAGCAGTTACTCGACAGGCTCAAGCGAGCAGTACTTC
size: NA
D: NA
V: TRBV6-5
J: TRBJ2-7

CDR3: CSALEEETQYF
DNA: TGCAGTGCTCTGGAGGAAGAGACCCAGTACTTC
size: NA
D: NA
V: TRBV20-1
J: TRBJ2-5

CDR3: CAWSVVASGPYEQYF
DNA: TGTGCCTGGAGTGTAGTAGCTAGCGGTCCCTACGAGCAGTACTTC
size: NA
D: TRBD2
V: TRBV30
J: TRBJ2-7

CDR3: CASSPPGQGAGEQYF
DNA: TGTGCCAGCAGTCCCCCAGGACAGGGGGCAGGTGAGCAGTACTTC
size: NA
D: TRBD1
V: TRBV28
J: TRBJ2-7

CDR3: CASSFGVGGSYEQYF
DNA: TGCGCCAGCAGCTTTGGGGTGGGGGGCTCCTACGAGCAGTACTTC
size: NA
D: NA
V: TRBV5-1
J: TRBJ2-7

CDR3: CASSLERENGETQYF
DNA: TGTGCCAGCAGCTTGGAGCGGGAGAACGGAGAGACCCAGTACTTC
size: NA
D: TRBD2
V: TRBV5-7
J: TRBJ2-5

CDR3: CASSRGQGGSYEQYF
DNA: TGTGCCAGCAGTCGAGGACAGGGGGGGTCCTACGAGCAGTACTTC
size: NA
D: TRBD1
V: TRBV27
J: TRBJ2-7

CDR3: CASSWGTGENTEAFF
DNA: TGCGCCAGCAGCTGGGGGACAGGGGAGAACACTGAAGCTTTCTTT
size: NA
D: TRBD1
V: TRBV5-1
J: TRBJ1-1

CDR3: CASSSLRLAGTGEQFF
DNA: TGTGCCAGCAGCTCTTTACGGCTAGCGGGTACTGGGGAGCAGTTCTTC
size: once
D: TRBD2
V: TRBV7-9
J: TRBJ2-1

CDR3: CASSWTGGAGQPQHF
DNA: TGTGCCAGTAGTTGGACAGGGGGCGCGGGTCAGCCCCAGCATTTT
size: NA
D: TRBD1
V: TRBV19
J: TRBJ1-5

CDR3: CASSLGEPSTQYF
DNA: TGTGCCAGCAGCTTGGGGGAGCCAAGTACGCAGTATTTT
size: NA
D: NA
V: TRBV5-4
J: TRBJ2-3

CDR3: CASSLNVRGTGSGELFF
DNA: TGTGCCAGCAGCTTAAACGTCAGAGGGACAGGGTCCGGGGAGCTGTTTTTT
size: NA
D: TRBD1
V: TRBV6-4
J: TRBJ2-2

CDR3: CARKGDQPQHF
DNA: TGCGCCAGGAAGGGAGATCAGCCCCAGCATTTT
size: once
D: NA
V: TRBV5-1
J: TRBJ1-5

CDR3: CASSAYRGESEKLFF
DNA: TGTGCCAGCAGTGCATACAGGGGCGAAAGTGAAAAACTGTTTTTT
size: NA
D: TRBD1
V: TRBV2
J: TRBJ1-4

CDR3: CASSSTSGSHEQYF
DNA: TGTGCCAGCAGCTCGACTAGCGGGAGCCACGAGCAGTACTTC
size: NA
D: TRBD2
V: TRBV5-6
J: TRBJ2-7